This T cell receptor beta chain emerged from a study of blood T cell repertoires in COVID-19 (dated by TCRdb to about 2020). In terms of the full investigation: Samples covering the acute and convalescent phases of COVID-19 were provided by collaborators in the United States, Italy and Spain. The prospective study material was composed of cDNA or gDNA derived from T cells, B-cell-depleted T cells, or PBMCs. Deeply sampled blood TCRbeta repertoires from subjects exposed to, actively infected with, or recovered from COVID-19 were included in the dataset. The repertoires were made available in a free public database intended to serve as a resource for research on the immune response to SARS-CoV-2. The samples were drawn from two sources: the first 160 participants of the ongoing ImmuneRACE study, and 1,200 or so subjects contributed by 6 global collaborators. The sample metadata nearly always contained a de-identified subject ID, COVID-19 status, age in years and sex. Where HLA class I and class II types were available, the types were taken from metadata supplied by the sample provider, not from assay-based typing.

Whole blood was collected in K2EDTA tubes by collaborating institutions according to the institutions' own protocols. Collaborator samples were shipped for TCRbeta analysis as frozen whole blood, isolated PBMCs, or DNA extracted from either sample type. Overall results and qualifications from the work: How much clinical and demographic metadata was included differed by source and by participant, and the metadata was provided uncurated.

TCRbeta CDR3 regions were amplified from genomic DNA using the immunoSEQ Assay, a bias-controlled multiplex PCR. Processing in the source paper ran as follows. Nucleated cell counts per sample were estimated from amplification of reference gene primers within the assay. Sequence reads were collapsed and filtered to measure the absolute abundance of every unique TCRbeta CDR3 rearrangement. Productive Simpson clonality was computed per sample as the square root of Simpson's diversity index over productive rearrangements. This is the immuneACCESS table as TCRdb keeps it, with only in-frame sequences that have V and J called. A part of the clones is gone; compared with another copy, unresolved V genes explain less than half, and the rest is unexplained. V, J and clone size are taken as reported in that table, and D and trimming were inferred from the DNA itself. This sample is represented by approximately 85,000 clones; about nine tenths of them were singletons. Approximately 2.9% of the sample rests with the top ten.

Trimming at the junction amounts to 4 bases on V and 10 bases on J, and the germline ends lie 11 bases apart. Including the terminal cysteine and phenylalanine, the CDR3 comprises 11 residues. Only CDR3 DNA is held: 33 bases, read in frame from base 1. Taken from the germline V gene, the CDR1 and CDR2 loops are SGDLS and YYNGEE. About this clone: What antigen it recognizes has not been identified. The sample holds no much larger clone one base away, and base qualities are not on file.

Input material: peripheral blood. The source of this sequence is a woman in her forties or fifties with active or convalescent COVID-19. The chain joins TRBV9 to TRBJ1-2, with the D gene too uncertain to name. The nucleotides read TGTGCCAGCAGCCTGGGAGGTCCCTACACCTTC. It translates as CASSLGGPYTF.